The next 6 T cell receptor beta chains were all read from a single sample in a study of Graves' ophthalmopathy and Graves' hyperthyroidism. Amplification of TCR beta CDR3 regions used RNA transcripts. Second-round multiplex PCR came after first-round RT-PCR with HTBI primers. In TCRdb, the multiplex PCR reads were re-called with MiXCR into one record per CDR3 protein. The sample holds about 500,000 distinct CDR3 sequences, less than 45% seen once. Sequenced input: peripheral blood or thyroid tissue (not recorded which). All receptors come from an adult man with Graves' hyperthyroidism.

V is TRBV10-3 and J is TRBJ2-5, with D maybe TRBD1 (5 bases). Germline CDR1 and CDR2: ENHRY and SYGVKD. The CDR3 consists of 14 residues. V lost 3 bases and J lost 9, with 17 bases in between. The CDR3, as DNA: TGTGCCATCAGTGATGGACAAACTTATCAGCCCCAGTACTTC. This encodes CAISDGQTYQPQYF.

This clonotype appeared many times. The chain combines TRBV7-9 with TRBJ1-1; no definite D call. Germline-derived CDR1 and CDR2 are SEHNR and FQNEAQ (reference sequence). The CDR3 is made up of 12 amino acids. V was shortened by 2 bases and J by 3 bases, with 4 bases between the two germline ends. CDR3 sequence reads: CASSLRYTEAFF. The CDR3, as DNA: TGTGCCAGCAGCTTACGGTACACTGAAGCTTTCTTT.

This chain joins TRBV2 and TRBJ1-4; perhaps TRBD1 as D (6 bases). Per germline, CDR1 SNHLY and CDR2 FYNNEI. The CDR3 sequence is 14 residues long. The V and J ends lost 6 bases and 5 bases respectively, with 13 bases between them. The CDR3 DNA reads TGTGCCAGCAGAACTCAGGGGCGGAATGAAAAACTGTTTTTT. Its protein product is CASRTQGRNEKLFF.

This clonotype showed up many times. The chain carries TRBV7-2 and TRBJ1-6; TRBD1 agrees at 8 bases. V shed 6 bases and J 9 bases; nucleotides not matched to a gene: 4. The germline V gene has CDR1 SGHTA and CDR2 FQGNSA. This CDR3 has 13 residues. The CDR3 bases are TGTGCCAGCAGTTTGGACAGGGTTTCACCCCTCCACTTT. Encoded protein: CASSLDRVSPLHF.

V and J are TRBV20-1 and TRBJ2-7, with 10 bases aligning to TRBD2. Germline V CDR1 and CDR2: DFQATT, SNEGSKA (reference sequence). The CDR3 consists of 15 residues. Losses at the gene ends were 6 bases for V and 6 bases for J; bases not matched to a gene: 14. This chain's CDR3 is CSARDSGTSVPEQYF. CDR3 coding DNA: TGCAGTGCCAGGGATTCCGGGACTAGCGTTCCCGAGCAGTACTTC.

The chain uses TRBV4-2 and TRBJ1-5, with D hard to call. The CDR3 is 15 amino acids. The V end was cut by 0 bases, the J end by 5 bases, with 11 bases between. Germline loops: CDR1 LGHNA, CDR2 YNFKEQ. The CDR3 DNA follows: TGTGCCAGCAGCCAAGAAAGACCGAGCGATCAGCCCCAGCATTTT. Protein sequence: CASSQERPSDQPQHF.